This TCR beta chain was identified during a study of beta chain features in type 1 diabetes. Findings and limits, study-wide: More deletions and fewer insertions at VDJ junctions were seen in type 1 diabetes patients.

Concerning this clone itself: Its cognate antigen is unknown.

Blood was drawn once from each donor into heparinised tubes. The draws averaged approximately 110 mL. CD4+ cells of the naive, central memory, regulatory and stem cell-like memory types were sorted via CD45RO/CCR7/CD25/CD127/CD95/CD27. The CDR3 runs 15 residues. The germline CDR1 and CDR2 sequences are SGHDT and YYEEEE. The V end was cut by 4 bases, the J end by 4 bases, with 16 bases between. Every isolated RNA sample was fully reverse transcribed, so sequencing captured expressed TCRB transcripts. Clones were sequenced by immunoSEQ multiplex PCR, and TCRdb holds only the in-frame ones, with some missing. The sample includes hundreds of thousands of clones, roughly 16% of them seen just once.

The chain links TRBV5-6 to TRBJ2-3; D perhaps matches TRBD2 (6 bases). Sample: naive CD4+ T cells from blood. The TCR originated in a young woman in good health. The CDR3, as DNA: TGTGCCAGCAGCCCGGGTGGCGGGAACCCAGATACGCAGTATTTT. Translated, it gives CASSPGGGNPDTQYF.